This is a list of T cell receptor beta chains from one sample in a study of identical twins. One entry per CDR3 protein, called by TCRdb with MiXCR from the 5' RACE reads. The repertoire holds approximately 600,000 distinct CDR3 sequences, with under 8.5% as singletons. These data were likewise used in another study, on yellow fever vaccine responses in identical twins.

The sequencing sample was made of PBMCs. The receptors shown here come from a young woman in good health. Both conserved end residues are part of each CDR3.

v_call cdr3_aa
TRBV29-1 CSVEVIQGHEQYF
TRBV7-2 CASSELGGGFSGVLIYYNEQFF
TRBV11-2 CASSLGQGGYTF
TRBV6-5 CASTGATEAFF
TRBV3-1 CASSRNRGVTDTQYF
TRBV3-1 CASSQLGQGLYGYTF
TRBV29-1 CSVEGVLEQFF
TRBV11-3 CASSSPILGDTGELFF
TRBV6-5 CASSFRGLNNYGYTF
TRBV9 CASSLEGSLYNEQFF
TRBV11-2 CASSLLKILGPLAQYF
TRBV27 CASSPGLAGRGNTQYF
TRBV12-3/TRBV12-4 CASSEAGGRTDTQYF
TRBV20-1 CSVRKEIDNGYTF
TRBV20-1 CSAKSDRDYEQYF
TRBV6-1 CASTNSGANVLTF
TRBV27 CASSQGLAGVLYNEQFF
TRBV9 CASSVGEVGQPQHF
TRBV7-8 CASSLEVSDTQYF
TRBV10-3 CAISVGQGNEKLFF
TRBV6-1 CASRPRDRGPPLHF
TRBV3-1 CASSQDPSGVVNTIYF
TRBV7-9 CASSQPRTGGYNEQFF
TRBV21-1 CAITGTQQKYSNQPQHF
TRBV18 CASSPRSQGDTEAFF
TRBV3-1 CASSHSRQVVRNIQYF
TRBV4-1 CASSRGSGNEQFF
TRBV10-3 CAISESWASGRLSYNEQFF
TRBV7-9 CASSPRATTEAFF
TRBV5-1 CASSLAVSPDTQYF
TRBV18 CASSPGAADVTQYF
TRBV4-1 CASSHGLGANEQFF
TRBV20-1 CSAMEGPPGTGELFF
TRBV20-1 CSATSSGEVADTQYF
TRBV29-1 CSVGQGQSYNEQFF
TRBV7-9 CASSRQGYNEQFF
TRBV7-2 CASSRRRTSGGADTQYF
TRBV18 CASSPDLFQETQYF
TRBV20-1 CSARDTRGQRLAGEAYEQYF
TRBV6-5 CASSYAYLNTEAFF
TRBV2 CASSESRNNSPLHF